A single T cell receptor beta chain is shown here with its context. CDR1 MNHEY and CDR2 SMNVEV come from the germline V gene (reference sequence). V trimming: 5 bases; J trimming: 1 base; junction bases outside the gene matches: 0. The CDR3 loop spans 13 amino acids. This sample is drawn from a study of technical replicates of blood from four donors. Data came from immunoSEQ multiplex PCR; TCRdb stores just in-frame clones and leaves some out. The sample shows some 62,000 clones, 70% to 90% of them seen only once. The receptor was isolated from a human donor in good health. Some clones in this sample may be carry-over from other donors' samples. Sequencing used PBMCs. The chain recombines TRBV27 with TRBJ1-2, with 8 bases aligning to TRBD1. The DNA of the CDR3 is TGTGCCAGCAGTGGACAGGGTAACTATGGCTACACCTTC. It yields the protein CASSGQGNYGYTF.